This TCR beta chain is drawn from a study of patients and donors after allogeneic stem cell transplantation. This clonotype was seen more than once but under ten times. Each CDR3 protein is one row after TCRdb ran MiXCR on the RT-PCR reads. The sample yields roughly 960,000 distinct CDR3 sequences, roughly 18% seen once. The CDR3 totals 16 residues. CDR1 and CDR2 (germline): ENHRY, SYGVKD. Trimming removed 3 bases from V and 0 bases from J; junction bases left unmatched: 5. This clonotype was sampled from a human donor who was either an allogeneic HSCT recipient or a stem cell or donor lymphocyte infusion donor (not recorded which). It is not recorded whose cells these are; they may come from a transplant donor. The material sequenced was blood, either unsorted or a sorted T cell fraction (not recorded which). The rearrangement links TRBV10-3 to TRBJ2-3; TRBD2 matches at 8 bases. This CDR3 is CAISELADTSTDTQYF. The DNA for the CDR3 is TGTGCCATCAGTGAACTAGCGGATACTAGCACAGATACGCAGTATTTT.